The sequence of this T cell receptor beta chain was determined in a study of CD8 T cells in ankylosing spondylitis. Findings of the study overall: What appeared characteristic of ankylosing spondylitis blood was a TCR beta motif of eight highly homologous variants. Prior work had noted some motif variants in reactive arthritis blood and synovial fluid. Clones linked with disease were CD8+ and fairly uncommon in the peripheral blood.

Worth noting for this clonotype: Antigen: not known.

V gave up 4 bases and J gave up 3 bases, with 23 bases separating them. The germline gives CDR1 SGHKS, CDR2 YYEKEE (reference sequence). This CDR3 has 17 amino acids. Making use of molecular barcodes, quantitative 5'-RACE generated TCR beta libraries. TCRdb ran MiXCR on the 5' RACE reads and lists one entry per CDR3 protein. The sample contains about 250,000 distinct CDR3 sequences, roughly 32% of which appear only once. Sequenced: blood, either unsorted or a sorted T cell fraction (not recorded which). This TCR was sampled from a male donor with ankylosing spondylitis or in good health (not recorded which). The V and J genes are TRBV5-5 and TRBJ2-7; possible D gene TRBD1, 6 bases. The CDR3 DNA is TGTGCCAGCAGCCGCAATGACCCAGGGGTTTGGAGCTACGAGCAGTACTTC. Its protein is CASSRNDPGVWSYEQYF.